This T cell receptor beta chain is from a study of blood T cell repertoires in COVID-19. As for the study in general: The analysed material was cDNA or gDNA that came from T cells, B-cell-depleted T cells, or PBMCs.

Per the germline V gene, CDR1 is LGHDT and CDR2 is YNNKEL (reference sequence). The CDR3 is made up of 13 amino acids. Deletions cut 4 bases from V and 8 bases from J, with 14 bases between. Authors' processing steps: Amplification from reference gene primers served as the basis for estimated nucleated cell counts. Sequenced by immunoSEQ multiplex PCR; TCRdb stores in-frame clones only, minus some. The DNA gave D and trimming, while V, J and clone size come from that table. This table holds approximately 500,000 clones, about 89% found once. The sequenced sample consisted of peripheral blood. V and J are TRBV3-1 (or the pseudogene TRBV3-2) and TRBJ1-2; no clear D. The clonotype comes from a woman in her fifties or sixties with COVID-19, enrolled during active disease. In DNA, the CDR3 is TGTGCCAGCAGCCCGGGTAGTTTCGTAGGCTACACCTTC. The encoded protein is CASSPGSFVGYTF.